The 20 T cell receptor beta chains below come from one sample, sequenced in a study of OX40 agonist ivuxolimab in advanced cancers. Measured with immunoSEQ multiplex PCR; TCRdb has only the in-frame clones, and not every one. The profile shows some 80,000 clones, about 84% of them singletons. Here the sequenced sample was CD4+ or CD8+ T cells sorted from blood, taken in a trial of the OX40 agonist ivuxolimab. The receptor source for this set is an adult with an advanced solid tumor such as melanoma, head and neck, liver or kidney cancer.

This clone was seen just once. V gene TRBV28 combines with J gene TRBJ2-7; a weak D match, TRBD2 (5 bases). This CDR3 region has 15 residues. Germline CDR1 is MDHEN and CDR2 is SYDVKM. The V and J ends lost 6 bases and 1 base respectively, with 16 bases between them. The chain's CDR3 is CASSLGLSVSYEQYF. As DNA, the CDR3 is TGTGCCAGCAGCCTTGGACTCTCCGTTTCCTACGAGCAGTACTTC. Variable domain in full (rest from reference TRBV28 and TRBJ2-7): DVKVTQSSRYLVKRTGEKVFLECVQDMDHENMFWYRQDPGLGLRLIYFSYDVKMKEKGDIPEGYSVSREKKERFSLILESASTNQTSMYLCASSLGLSVSYEQYFGPGTRLTVT.

The chain carries TRBV6-5 and TRBJ2-2; 7 bases map to TRBD1. The CDR3 loop spans 14 amino acids. Germline V CDR1 and CDR2: MNHEY, SVGAGI. Trimming took 6 bases from V and 4 from J; bases not matched to a gene: 5. For the CDR3, the DNA is TGTGCCAGCAGACGGGACAGATTCACCGGGGAGCTGTTTTTT. It yields the protein CASRRDRFTGELFF.

The gene calls are TRBV5-1 and TRBJ2-2, with D perhaps being TRBD1 or TRBD2 (5 bases each). The germline V and J ends were trimmed by 0 bases and 4 bases, with 10 bases remaining between them. The V gene's germline CDR1 is SGHRS and CDR2 YFSETQ. The CDR3 loop spans 15 amino acids. The CDR3 loop reads CASSLAWGTTGELFF. As DNA, the CDR3 is TGCGCCAGCAGCTTGGCCTGGGGGACCACCGGGGAGCTGTTTTTT.

This clone has only one observation. The gene calls are TRBV15 and TRBJ2-7; possibly TRBD1 for D (5 bases). The ends were cut back, 1 base at V and 2 bases at J, with 18 bases in the middle. CDR1 and CDR2 (germline): LNHNV, YYDKDF (reference sequence). The CDR3 is 17 amino acids. The CDR3 sequence is CATSRAGAAGLTYEQYF. DNA for the CDR3: TGTGCCACCAGCAGAGCTGGGGCGGCAGGGCTTACCTACGAGCAGTACTTC.

The chain combines TRBV27 with TRBJ1-5, with TRBD1 matching over 8 bases. Germline V CDR1 and CDR2: MNHEY, SMNVEV (reference sequence). The V and J ends lost 6 bases and 0 bases, in that order; junction bases with no gene match: 7. The CDR3 totals 16 residues. CDR3 sequence reads: CASSRRTGISNQPQHF. CDR3 DNA sequence: TGTGCCAGCAGCCGAAGGACAGGGATTAGCAATCAGCCCCAGCATTTT.

The rearrangement joins TRBV7-2 to TRBJ2-7; D not certain. The CDR3 covers 14 residues. In germline, CDR1 is SGHTA, CDR2 FQGNSA. V lost 5 bases to trimming and J lost 0 bases, with 11 bases between them. CDR3 sequence (DNA): TGTGCCAGCAGCAAGCAGTCAGGCTCCTACGAGCAGTACTTC. Its protein is CASSKQSGSYEQYF.

The chain carries TRBV18 and TRBJ1-5, with D hard to call. This CDR3 is 14 amino acids long. Germline CDR1 reads KGHSH; CDR2 reads LQKENI. The germline V and J ends were trimmed by 3 bases and 4 bases, with 10 bases remaining between them. Here the CDR3 DNA reads TGTGCCAGCTCACCCGGCGGAGTAAATCAGCCCCAGCATTTT. Translation: CASSPGGVNQPQHF.

The CDR3 protein is CASSLERGNTGNTIYF. The DNA for the CDR3 is TGTGCCAGCAGCTTAGAACGGGGGAATACTGGAAACACCATATATTTT. V is TRBV7-2 and J is TRBJ1-3; D might be TRBD1 (5 bases). CDR1 and CDR2 (germline): SGHTA, FQGNSA. Trimming removed 1 base from V and 2 bases from J, with 12 bases in between. CDR3 length equals 16 residues.

This clone was observed a single time. The J gene is TRBJ2-3, the V gene TRBV2; 7 bases align to TRBD1. This CDR3 has 15 residues. CDR1 and CDR2 (germline): SNHLY, FYNNEI. With 6 bases clipped from V and 2 bases from J, the junction kept 8 bases outside the gene matches. The CDR3: CASRGQAYATDTQYF. The CDR3 DNA follows: TGTGCCAGCAGAGGACAGGCTTACGCCACAGATACGCAGTATTTT.

The chain has TRBV19 and TRBJ2-1; 7 bases map to TRBD2. Unmatched junction bases numbered 4, after V lost 3 bases and J lost 2 bases. The CDR3 totals 15 residues. Per germline, CDR1 LNHDA and CDR2 SQIVND (reference sequence). For the CDR3, the DNA is TGTGCCAGTAGTATGGGAGGGATTCCCTACAATGAGCAGTTCTTC. It encodes CASSMGGIPYNEQFF.

V gene TRBV5-8 combines with J gene TRBJ2-1, with TRBD2 as a possible D gene (6 bases). V was shortened by 4 bases and J by 1 base, with 12 bases between the two germline ends. Germline values: CDR1 SGHTS, CDR2 YDEGEE. The CDR3 is made up of 15 amino acids. The CDR3 reads CASSPGTLSYNEQFF. The CDR3 DNA sequence: TGTGCCAGCAGCCCTGGGACTTTGTCCTACAATGAGCAGTTCTTC.

This chain links TRBV5-4 with TRBJ1-6; TRBD1 aligns across 7 bases. With V trimmed by 5 bases and J by 9 bases, 11 bases remained unmatched. Germline V gene data show CDR1 as SGHNT and CDR2 as YYREEE (reference sequence). The CDR3 has 15 residues. The CDR3 sequence is CASRDKQGMGSPLHF. The CDR3 DNA reads as TGTGCCAGCAGGGACAAACAGGGGATGGGTTCACCCCTCCACTTT.

The rearrangement links TRBV5-4 to TRBJ1-3; the D is unclear. Germline V gene sequence: CDR1 SGHNT, CDR2 YYREEE (reference sequence). V dropped 4 bases and J dropped 5 bases, with 10 bases sitting between them. There are 13 residues in the CDR3. The CDR3: CASSTGHRNTIYF. DNA of the CDR3: TGTGCCAGCAGCACCGGCCACAGAAACACCATATATTTT.

The V call is TRBV7-8, the J call TRBJ1-5, with D possibly matching TRBD1 (5 bases). Trimming pared 5 bases from V and 6 bases from J, leaving 17 bases between. The germline CDR1 and CDR2 sequences are SGHVS and FQNEAQ. The CDR3 covers 15 residues. Written as DNA, the CDR3 is TGTGCCAGCAGCGAACGCAGGGATTTGGGTCAGCCCCAGCATTTT. Protein sequence: CASSERRDLGQPQHF.

A single count supports this clone. The CDR3 region is CASSPPGRVAINEQFF. The CDR3 nucleotides read TGTGCCAGCTCACCACCGGGGCGGGTAGCCATCAATGAGCAGTTCTTC. This chain joins TRBV18 and TRBJ2-1, with D tentatively TRBD1 or TRBD2 (5 bases each). Germline V gives CDR1 KGHSH, CDR2 LQKENI. The germline V and J ends were trimmed by 0 bases and 6 bases, with 15 bases remaining between them. There are 16 residues in the CDR3.

This clone was recorded once. V and J are TRBV7-2 and TRBJ1-2; maybe TRBD1 (6 bases). Trimming took off 3 bases at V and 2 bases at J, with 10 bases between the two ends. The germline V gene has CDR1 SGHTA and CDR2 FQGNSA. The CDR3 is 14 residues long. The CDR3 is CASSLWGLNYGYTF. CDR3 sequence (DNA): TGTGCCAGCAGCTTGTGGGGGCTCAACTATGGCTACACCTTC.

The chain is built from TRBV28 and TRBJ2-2, with D maybe TRBD2 (5 bases). The CDR3 runs 13 residues. CDR1 is MDHEN and CDR2 is SYDVKM in the germline V gene. Between the trimmed V and J ends, which lost 6 bases and 6 bases, there was a span of 11 bases. CDR3 sequence (DNA): TGTGCCAGCAGCTTTAGGAGGTCCGGGGAGCTGTTTTTT. Its protein is CASSFRRSGELFF.

The chain couples TRBV11-3 to TRBJ2-2; 11 bases are a match to TRBD2. Per germline, CDR1 SGHNT and CDR2 YENEEA. The ends lost 3 bases at V and 4 bases at J; junction bases unmatched: 1. There are 15 residues in the CDR3. CDR3 coding DNA: TGTGCCAGCAGCTTCGGGACTAGCGGCACCGGGGAGCTGTTTTTT. Amino acids: CASSFGTSGTGELFF.

This clone has only one observation. This chain connects TRBV11-1 to TRBJ1-1; maybe TRBD1 (5 bases). Germline V CDR1 and CDR2: SGHAT, FQDESV (reference sequence). This CDR3 spans 14 amino acids. V lost 5 bases, J lost 6 bases, and 16 bases lay in between. The CDR3 region has the DNA TGTGCCAGCAGCCCTGGGGGGAAAGTCCCTGAAGCTTTCTTT. Translating it yields CASSPGGKVPEAFF.

This clone occurred once. The chain has TRBV15 and TRBJ1-2; the D is unclear. The CDR3 covers 13 residues. Germline V gene lookup returns CDR1 LNHNV and CDR2 YYDKDF (reference sequence). Between the trimmed V and J ends, which lost 0 bases and 5 bases, there was a span of 7 bases. CDR3 region: CATSRDRLYGYTF. Here the CDR3 DNA reads TGTGCCACCAGCAGAGATAGGTTATATGGCTACACCTTC. Full variable domain (remainder filled in from reference TRBV15 and TRBJ1-2): DAMVIQNPRYQVTQFGKPVTLSCSQTLNHNVMYWYQQKSSQAPKLLFHYYDKDFNNEADTPDNFQSRRPNTSFCFLDIRSPGLGDTAMYLCATSRDRLYGYTFGSGTRLTVV.